This T cell receptor beta chain appears in the sequencing data of a study of blood T cell repertoires in COVID-19. Whole-study context: Samples representing acute and convalescent COVID-19 were sourced from the United States, Italy and Spain.

Participants had their cohort set by participant-reported clinical history. Germline V lookup: CDR1 LNHNV, CDR2 YYDKDF (reference sequence). The ends were cut back, 2 bases at V and 4 bases at J, with 11 bases in the middle. This CDR3 is 14 amino acids long. The protocol was immunoSEQ multiplex PCR, while the TCRdb copy is restricted to in-frame clones and leaves out a portion. Of approximately 300,000 clones listed, approximately 90% are singletons. The sample taken for sequencing was PBMCs or T cells enriched from blood (not recorded which). V gene TRBV15 combines with J gene TRBJ2-5; D might be TRBD2 (6 bases). The sequence derives from a man aged 25 to 40 who had recovered from COVID-19. DNA for the CDR3: TGTGCCACCAGCAGACCGGACTACAGAGAGACCCAGTACTTC. Translated: CATSRPDYRETQYF. Supplemented by reference TRBV15 and TRBJ2-5, the full variable domain reads DAMVIQNPRYQVTQFGKPVTLSCSQTLNHNVMYWYQQKSSQAPKLLFHYYDKDFNNEADTPDNFQSRRPNTSFCFLDIRSPGLGDTAMYLCATSRPDYRETQYFGPGTRLLVL.